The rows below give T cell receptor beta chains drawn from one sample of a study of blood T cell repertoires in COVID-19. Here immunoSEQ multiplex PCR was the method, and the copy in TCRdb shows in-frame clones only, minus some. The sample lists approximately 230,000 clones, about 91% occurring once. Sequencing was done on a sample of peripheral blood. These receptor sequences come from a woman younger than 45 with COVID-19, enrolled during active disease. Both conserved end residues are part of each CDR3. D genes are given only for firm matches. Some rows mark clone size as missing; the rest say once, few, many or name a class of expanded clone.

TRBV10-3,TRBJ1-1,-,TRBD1,CAISGTGGGRVNTEAFF,TGTGCCATCAGTGGGACAGGGGGAGGACGGGTTAACACTGAAGCTTTCTTT
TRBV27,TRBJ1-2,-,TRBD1,CASSHRPTGDSYGYTF,TGTGCCAGCAGCCATAGACCCACAGGGGATTCCTATGGCTACACCTTC
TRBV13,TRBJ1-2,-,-,CASRGLTASYGYTF,TGTGCCAGCCGAGGGCTTACAGCGAGCTATGGCTACACCTTC
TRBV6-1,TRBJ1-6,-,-,CASSEAPGGAESPLHF,TGTGCCAGCAGTGAAGCGCCTGGGGGCGCGGAATCACCCCTCCACTTT
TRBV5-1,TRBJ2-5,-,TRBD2,CASSLWSGRSFQETQYF,TGCGCCAGCAGCTTGTGGAGCGGGAGGTCCTTCCAAGAGACCCAGTACTTC
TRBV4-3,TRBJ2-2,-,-,CASSPQTGELFF,TGCGCCAGCAGCCCACAAACCGGGGAGCTGTTTTTT
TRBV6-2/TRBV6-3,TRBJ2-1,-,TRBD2,CASSYTSGGANEQFF,TGTGCCAGCAGTTACACTAGCGGGGGGGCCAATGAGCAGTTCTTC
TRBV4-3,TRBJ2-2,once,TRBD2,CASSQVSGRGTGELFF,TGCGCCAGCAGCCAAGTTAGCGGGAGGGGTACCGGGGAGCTGTTTTTT
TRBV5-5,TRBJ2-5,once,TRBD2,CASSLYTSGGPQYF,TGTGCCAGCAGCCTTTATACTAGCGGGGGACCCCAGTACTTC
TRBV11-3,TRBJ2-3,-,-,CASSLGWQGTDTQYF,TGTGCCAGCAGCTTAGGGTGGCAGGGCACAGATACGCAGTATTTT
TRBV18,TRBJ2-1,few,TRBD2,CASSPPGTSEFGEQFF,TGTGCCAGCTCACCTCCCGGGACTAGCGAATTCGGTGAGCAGTTCTTC
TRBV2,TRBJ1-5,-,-,CASSLDPGAGQPQHF,TGTGCCAGCAGCCTCGACCCAGGGGCGGGTCAGCCCCAGCATTTT
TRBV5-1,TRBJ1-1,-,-,CASSSDHQGNTEAFF,TGCGCCAGCAGCTCGGACCACCAGGGGAATACTGAAGCTTTCTTT
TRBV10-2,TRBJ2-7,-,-,CASSDHLSSYEQYF,TGCGCCAGCAGTGACCATCTTAGCTCCTACGAGCAGTACTTC
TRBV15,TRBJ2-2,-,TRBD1,CATRQGPNTGELFF,TGTGCCACTCGACAGGGTCCGAACACCGGGGAGCTGTTTTTT
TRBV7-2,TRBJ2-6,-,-,CASSPNRGSGANVLTF,TGTGCCAGCAGCCCCAACCGGGGATCTGGGGCCAACGTCCTGACTTTC
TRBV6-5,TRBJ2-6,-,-,CASSSSGANVLTF,TGTGCCAGCAGCAGCTCTGGGGCCAACGTCCTGACTTTC
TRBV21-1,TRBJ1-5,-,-,CASSKDSGQKSNQPQHF,TGTGCCAGCAGCAAAGATAGTGGACAGAAAAGCAATCAGCCCCAGCATTTT
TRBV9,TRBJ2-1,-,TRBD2,CASSYEREVYNEQFF,TGTGCCAGCAGTTATGAGCGGGAAGTATACAATGAGCAGTTCTTC
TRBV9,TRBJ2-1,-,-,CASRVATGETRNEQFF,TGTGCCAGCAGGGTGGCGACGGGAGAAACCAGGAATGAGCAGTTCTTC
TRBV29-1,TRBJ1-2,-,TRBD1,CSVMTGEGYTF,TGCAGCGTTATGACAGGGGAGGGCTACACCTTC
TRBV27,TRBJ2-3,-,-,CASRQTTGPDTQYF,TGTGCCAGCCGCCAAACGACAGGCCCCGATACGCAGTATTTT
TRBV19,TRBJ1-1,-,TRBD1,CASSRRGTGGGTEAFF,TGTGCCAGTAGTAGACGCGGGACAGGGGGAGGGACTGAAGCTTTCTTT
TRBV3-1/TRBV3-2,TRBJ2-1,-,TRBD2,CASSQDLPGLASDEQFF,TGTGCCAGCAGCCAAGACCTTCCGGGACTAGCGAGCGATGAGCAGTTCTTC
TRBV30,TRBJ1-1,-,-,CAWSRRGEAFF,TGTGCCTGGAGTAGGAGAGGTGAAGCTTTCTTT
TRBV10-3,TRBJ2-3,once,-,CAISGAIGRRGDTQYF,TGTGCCATCAGTGGGGCAATTGGGCGGAGAGGGGATACGCAGTATTTT
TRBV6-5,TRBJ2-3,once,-,CASGSQPSTDTQYF,TGTGCCAGCGGCTCCCAACCCAGCACAGATACGCAGTATTTT
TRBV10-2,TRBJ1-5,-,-,CASSGQENQPQHF,TGCGCCAGCAGTGGACAGGAAAATCAGCCCCAGCATTTT
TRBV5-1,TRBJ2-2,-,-,CASSLHQGANTGELFF,TGCGCCAGCAGCTTACATCAGGGTGCGAACACCGGGGAGCTGTTTTTT
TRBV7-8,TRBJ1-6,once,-,CASSLMRVPSQNSPLHF,TGTGCCAGCAGCTTAATGAGGGTCCCGTCCCAGAATTCACCCCTCCACTTT
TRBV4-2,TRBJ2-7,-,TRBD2,CASSQDLGTSGGPAYEQYF,TGTGCCAGCAGCCAAGATCTTGGGACTAGCGGGGGGCCCGCCTACGAGCAGTACTTC
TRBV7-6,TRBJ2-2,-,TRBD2,CASSRPLLAGGMNTGELFF,TGTGCCAGCAGCCGGCCACTACTAGCGGGGGGCATGAACACCGGGGAGCTGTTTTTT
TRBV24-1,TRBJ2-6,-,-,CATSAPQGTAGGANVLTF,TGTGCCACCAGTGCCCCGCAGGGGACGGCTGGAGGGGCCAACGTCCTGACTTTC
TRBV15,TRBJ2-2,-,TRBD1,CATSGQGATGELFF,TGTGCCACCAGCGGACAGGGGGCCACCGGGGAGCTGTTTTTT
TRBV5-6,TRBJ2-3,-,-,CASSLAGASPDTQYF,TGTGCCAGCAGCTTGGCGGGAGCAAGTCCAGATACGCAGTATTTT
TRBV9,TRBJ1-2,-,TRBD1,CASSVASTGDFNYGYTF,TGTGCCAGCAGCGTAGCTTCGACAGGGGACTTTAACTATGGCTACACCTTC
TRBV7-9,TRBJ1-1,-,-,CASSLEDRNTEAFF,TGTGCCAGCAGCTTAGAGGACAGGAACACTGAAGCTTTCTTT
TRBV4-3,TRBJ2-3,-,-,CASSQDNRGDTQYF,TGCGCCAGCAGCCAAGATAATCGGGGAGATACGCAGTATTTT
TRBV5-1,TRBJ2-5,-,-,CASSSSGGGETQYF,TGCGCCAGCAGCTCCTCCGGGGGAGGCGAGACCCAGTACTTC
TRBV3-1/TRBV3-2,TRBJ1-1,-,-,CASSNGWAAGMNTEAFF,TGTGCCAGCAGCAACGGGTGGGCAGCGGGCATGAACACTGAAGCTTTCTTT
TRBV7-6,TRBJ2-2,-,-,CASSLWGENTGELFF,TGTGCCAGCAGCTTATGGGGAGAAAACACCGGGGAGCTGTTTTTT
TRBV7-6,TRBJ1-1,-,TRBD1,CASRLMASGGSEAFF,TGTGCCAGCAGACTTATGGCGTCAGGGGGGTCTGAAGCTTTCTTT
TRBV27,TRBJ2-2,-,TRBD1,CASSLRGQGAKTGELFF,TGTGCCAGCAGTCTTAGGGGACAGGGGGCGAAGACCGGGGAGCTGTTTTTT
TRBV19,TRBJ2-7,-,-,CASSAQRRGSYEQYF,TGTGCCAGTAGTGCCCAACGACGGGGTTCCTACGAGCAGTACTTC
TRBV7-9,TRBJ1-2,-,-,CASSLGVRGTALGYGYTF,TGTGCCAGCAGCTTAGGCGTGCGGGGAACGGCCTTAGGCTATGGCTACACCTTC
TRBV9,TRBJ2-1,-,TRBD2,CASSAGGAGPLGNEQFF,TGTGCCAGCAGCGCGGGAGGGGCGGGACCCTTGGGAAATGAGCAGTTCTTC
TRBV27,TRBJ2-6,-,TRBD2,CASQGLAGSGANVLTF,TGTGCCAGCCAGGGACTAGCGGGCTCTGGGGCCAACGTCCTGACTTTC
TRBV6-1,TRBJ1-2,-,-,CASSELRGRGLYGYTF,TGTGCCAGCAGTGAACTGAGGGGCAGGGGCCTCTATGGCTACACCTTC
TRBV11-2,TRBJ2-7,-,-,CASSLGTGTYEQYF,TGTGCCAGCAGCTTAGGTACAGGGACCTACGAGCAGTACTTC
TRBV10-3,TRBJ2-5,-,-,CAINNPGEETQYF,TGTGCCATAAACAACCCGGGGGAAGAGACCCAGTACTTC
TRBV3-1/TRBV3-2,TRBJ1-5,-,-,CASSQEYSNQPQHF,TGTGCCAGCAGCCAAGAATATAGCAATCAGCCCCAGCATTTT